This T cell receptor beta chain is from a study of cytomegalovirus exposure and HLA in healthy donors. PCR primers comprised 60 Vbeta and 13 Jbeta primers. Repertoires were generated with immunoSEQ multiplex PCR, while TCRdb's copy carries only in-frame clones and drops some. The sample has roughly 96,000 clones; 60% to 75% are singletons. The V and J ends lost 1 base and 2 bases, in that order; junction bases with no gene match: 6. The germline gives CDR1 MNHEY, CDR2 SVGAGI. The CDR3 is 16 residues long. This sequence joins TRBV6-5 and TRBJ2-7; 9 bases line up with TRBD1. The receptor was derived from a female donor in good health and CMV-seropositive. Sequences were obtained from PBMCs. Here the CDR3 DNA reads TGTGCCAGCAGTTACTATAGACAGGGGGGACCCTACGAGCAGTACTTC. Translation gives CASSYYRQGGPYEQYF.